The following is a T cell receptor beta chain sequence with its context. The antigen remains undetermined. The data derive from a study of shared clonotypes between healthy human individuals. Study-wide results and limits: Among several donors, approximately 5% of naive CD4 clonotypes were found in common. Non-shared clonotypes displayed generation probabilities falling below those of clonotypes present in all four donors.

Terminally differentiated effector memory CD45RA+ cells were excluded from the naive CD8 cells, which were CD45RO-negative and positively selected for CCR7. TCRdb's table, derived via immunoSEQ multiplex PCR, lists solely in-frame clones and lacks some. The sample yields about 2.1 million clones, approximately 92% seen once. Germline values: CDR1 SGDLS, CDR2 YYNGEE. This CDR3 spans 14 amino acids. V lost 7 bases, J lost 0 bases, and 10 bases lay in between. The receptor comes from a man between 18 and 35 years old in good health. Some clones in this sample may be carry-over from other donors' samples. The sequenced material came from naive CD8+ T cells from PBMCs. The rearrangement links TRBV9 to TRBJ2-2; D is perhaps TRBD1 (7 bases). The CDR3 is CASGGTANTGELFF. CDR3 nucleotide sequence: TGTGCCAGCGGCGGGACAGCGAACACCGGGGAGCTGTTTTTT. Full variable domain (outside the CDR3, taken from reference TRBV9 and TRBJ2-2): DSGVTQTPKHLITATGQRVTLRCSPRSGDLSVYWYQQSLDQGLQFLIQYYNGEERAKGNILERFSAQQFPDLHSELNLSSLELGDSALYFCASGGTANTGELFFGEGSRLTVL.